These 25 T cell receptor beta chains were all obtained from the same sample, sequenced in a study of vaccination and CD4 T cells after COVID-19. These receptors lack a known antigen. At the Johns Hopkins FTIC core, DNA taken from cultured CD4+ T cells was sequenced by way of the Oncomine TCR Beta short-read assay. TCRdb re-called the PCR reads through MiXCR, storing one row per CDR3 protein. The sample lists almost 25,000 distinct CDR3 sequences, roughly 64% seen once, with over 7.5% in the top ten. Sample treatment: 10-day PBMC culture with coronavirus spike peptide pools or control peptides (ViraFEST assay). Sequenced material: CD4+ T cells from blood, cultured in vitro. These receptors were obtained from a human donor who had recovered from COVID-19.

The chain combines TRBV10-3 with TRBJ1-5, with D uncertain. Germline CDR1 is ENHRY and CDR2 is SYGVKD. CDR3 length equals 13 residues. The V and J ends lost 3 bases and 4 bases respectively, with 7 bases between them. The CDR3 nucleotides read TGTGCCATCAGTGACTCAGTGAATCAGCCCCAGCATTTT. Protein product: CAISDSVNQPQHF.

This clonotype was counted a few times. This rearrangement joins TRBV6-1 to TRBJ2-7; TRBD2 aligns across 12 bases. Germline V CDR1 and CDR2: MNHNS, SASEGT. The CDR3 has 17 residues. The V gene end was trimmed by 6 bases and the J gene end by 0 bases; junction bases not matched to a gene: 9. CDR3 DNA: TGTGCCAGCAGAATCCGGACTAGCGGGGTAATCTCCTACGAGCAGTACTTC. This encodes CASRIRTSGVISYEQYF.

This clonotype was counted between two and nine times. The chain is built from TRBV20-1 and TRBJ2-7; 7 nucleotides agree with TRBD2. The CDR3 covers 14 residues. After removal of 1 base from V and 5 bases from J, the junction contained 8 bases not matched to a gene. Germline CDR1 is DFQATT and CDR2 is SNEGSKA (reference sequence). The CDR3 coding sequence is TGCAGTGCTAGAGTAGGCGGGAGTAACGACGAGCAGTACTTC. Its translation: CSARVGGSNDEQYF.

This sequence joins TRBV5-4 and TRBJ2-7, with 7 bases identical to TRBD2. CDR1 SGHNT and CDR2 YYREEE come from the germline V gene (reference sequence). V lost 4 bases to trimming and J lost 0 bases; unmatched junction nucleotides: 7. The CDR3 length is 15 residues. This chain's CDR3 is CASSLPGTTSYEQYF. In DNA form, the CDR3 reads TGTGCCAGCAGCCTCCCCGGGACTACCTCCTACGAGCAGTACTTC.

This clonotype was recorded a few times. V gene TRBV2 combines with J gene TRBJ2-2; D could derive from TRBD1 or TRBD2 (7 bases each). The germline gives CDR1 SNHLY, CDR2 FYNNEI. V gave up 6 bases and J gave up 6 bases, with 26 bases separating them. This CDR3 spans 18 amino acids. CDR3 region: CASSYRGLRGSWAGELFF. CDR3 nucleotide sequence: TGTGCCAGCAGCTACAGGGGTTTGCGCGGGAGTTGGGCCGGGGAGCTGTTTTTT.

The chain is built from TRBV6-2 or TRBV6-3 and TRBJ2-1; TRBD2 agrees at 8 bases. The CDR3 consists of 16 residues. Germline V CDR1 and CDR2: MNHEY, SVGEGT. V dropped 6 bases and J dropped 2; count of bases not matched to a gene: 9. The CDR3 is CASRAPGLVAYNEQFF. CDR3 nucleotide sequence: TGTGCCAGCAGAGCACCGGGACTAGTGGCCTACAATGAGCAGTTCTTC.

CDR3 sequence (DNA): TGCGCCAGCAGCCAAGATCTAGGGCGACGAGAGTCTGACTATGGCTACACCTTC. Translation gives CASSQDLGRRESDYGYTF. V usage is TRBV4-3 and J usage is TRBJ1-2; D is unclear. Germline V gene data show CDR1 as LGHNA and CDR2 as YSLEER. Trimming stripped 0 bases from V and 3 bases from J, with 20 bases between. The CDR3 length is 18 residues.

This rearrangement joins TRBV12-3 or TRBV12-4 to TRBJ2-3; D is perhaps TRBD2 (6 bases). V was cut by 6 bases and J by 0 bases, with 10 bases left in between. This CDR3 has 14 residues. In nucleotides, the CDR3 is TGTGCCAGCAGGCGGGAACTCAGCACAGATACGCAGTATTTT. Encoded protein: CASRRELSTDTQYF.

This clonotype was counted only a few times. The rearrangement links TRBV7-2 to TRBJ2-2; D may be TRBD2 (6 bases). The CDR3 length is 17 residues. V lost 4 bases and J lost 2, with 17 bases in between. Germline V gene sequence: CDR1 SGHTA, CDR2 FQGNSA. CDR3 DNA: TGTGCCAGCAGCTCGGACTATAGCGGAGCCAACACCGGGGAGCTGTTTTTT. Translation: CASSSDYSGANTGELFF.

This clonotype appeared a few times. The germline gene is not matched at one end of the junction; a read error may be the cause. V is TRBV7-9 and J is TRBJ2-5; a possible D gene is TRBD1 (5 bases). The CDR3 runs to 14 residues. Germline V gene data show CDR1 as SEHNR and CDR2 as FQNEAQ (reference sequence). In nucleotides, the CDR3 is TGTGCCAGCAGCTTATTAGGGGCTTCGGAGACCCAGTACTTT. Its translation: CASSLLGASETQYF.

V gene TRBV30 combines with J gene TRBJ1-6, with 9 bases fitting TRBD1. The CDR3 sequence is 13 residues long. V gave up 4 bases and J gave up 9 bases; unmatched junction bases: 4. Germline V gives CDR1 GTSNPN, CDR2 SVGIG (reference sequence). CDR3 in amino acids: CAWTGTGSSPLHF. In DNA form, the CDR3 reads TGTGCCTGGACCGGGACAGGGTCTTCACCCCTCCACTTT. Looking up the rest from reference TRBV30 and TRBJ1-6 gives the full variable domain: SQTIHQWPATLVQPVGSPLSLECTVEGTSNPNLYWYRQAAGRGLQLLFYSVGIGQISSEVPQNLSASRPQDRQFILSSKKLLLSDSGFYLCAWTGTGSSPLHFGNGTRLTVT.

The CDR3 loop is CASSFRGQGGTGELFF. DNA for the CDR3: TGTGCCAGCAGTTTTAGGGGACAGGGAGGGACCGGGGAGCTGTTTTTT. V and J are TRBV12-3 or TRBV12-4 and TRBJ2-2; 9 bases align to TRBD1. The CDR3 is made up of 16 amino acids. V was clipped by 3 bases and J by 5 bases; unmatched bases: 7.

This clonotype turned up a few times. The V and J genes are TRBV6-2 or TRBV6-3 and TRBJ1-5; TRBD1 agrees at 8 bases. Germline V CDR1 and CDR2: MNHEY, SVGEGT. Trimming at V came to 7 bases and at J to 1 base, leaving 6 bases not matched to a gene. The length of the CDR3 is 15 residues. The chain's CDR3 is CASTLTGGSNQPQHF. CDR3 sequence (DNA): TGTGCCAGCACTCTAACAGGGGGAAGCAATCAGCCCCAGCATTTT.

V gene TRBV28 combines with J gene TRBJ2-7; D ambiguous. The CDR3 is made up of 11 amino acids. The germline CDR1 and CDR2 sequences are MDHEN and SYDVKM. V was pared by 2 bases and J by 3 bases, with 2 bases between. The chain's CDR3 is CASSLDYEQYF. CDR3 coding DNA: TGTGCCAGCAGTTTAGACTACGAGCAGTACTTC.

The rearrangement joins TRBV6-5 to TRBJ2-7; TRBD2 agrees at 7 bases. Germline values: CDR1 MNHEY, CDR2 SVGAGI. This CDR3 has 16 residues. J gave up 3 bases and V 0 bases, and 8 bases lay outside the gene matches. CDR3 amino acids: CASSYSDSGGLYEQYF. The CDR3 nucleotides are TGTGCCAGCAGTTACTCGGACTCGGGGGGACTCTACGAGCAGTACTTC.

V is TRBV11-2 and J is TRBJ1-2; unclear D gene. V was clipped by 7 bases and J by 0 bases, with 12 bases between them. The CDR3 totals 14 residues. CDR1 is SGHAT and CDR2 is FQNNGV in the germline V gene. The CDR3 spells CASNRQRANYGYTF. CDR3 bases: TGTGCCAGCAACCGCCAGAGGGCTAACTATGGCTACACCTTC.

The chain links TRBV19 to TRBJ2-1; 7 bases agree with TRBD2. This CDR3 contains 13 residues. Germline V gene sequence: CDR1 LNHDA, CDR2 SQIVND (reference sequence). After removal of 5 bases from V and 6 bases from J, the junction contained 4 bases not matched to a gene. CDR3 nucleotide sequence: TGTGCCAGTAGTGGGCGGGAGTTCAATGAGCAGTTCTTC. Amino acid sequence: CASSGREFNEQFF.

V gene TRBV20-1 combines with J gene TRBJ2-5; TRBD2 matches 8 bases. The CDR3 runs to 15 residues. After removal of 6 bases from V and 3 bases from J, the junction contained 12 bases not matched to a gene. The germline gives CDR1 DFQATT, CDR2 SNEGSKA (reference sequence). CDR3 region: CSALTSGSWEETQYF. In DNA form, the CDR3 reads TGCAGTGCACTGACAAGCGGGAGTTGGGAAGAGACCCAGTACTTC.

V is TRBV27 and J is TRBJ1-2; TRBD1 aligns across 9 bases. V shed 5 bases, J shed 7 bases, and the junction held 5 bases outside the gene matches. The germline CDR1 and CDR2 sequences are MNHEY and SMNVEV (reference sequence). The CDR3 has 13 residues. CDR3 region: CASSLRDRAGYTF. DNA for the CDR3: TGTGCCAGCAGTCTCCGGGACAGGGCTGGCTACACCTTC.

The chain joins TRBV27 to TRBJ2-3, with 9 positions matching TRBD2. CDR1 and CDR2 (germline): MNHEY, SMNVEV (reference sequence). The length of the CDR3 is 15 residues. V lost 5 bases to trimming and J lost 1 base; unmatched junction nucleotides: 4. The CDR3 protein is CASSPRTSGTDTQYF. DNA of the CDR3: TGTGCCAGCAGTCCCCGGACTAGCGGCACAGATACGCAGTATTTT.

The chain employs TRBV7-8 and TRBJ1-2; D might be TRBD1 (6 bases). This CDR3 is built from 14 residues. Looked up from germline, CDR1 is SGHVS and CDR2 is FQNEAQ. Trimming removed 5 bases from V and 5 bases from J, with 15 bases in between. Here the CDR3 reads CASSARGARYGYTF. The CDR3 DNA follows: TGTGCCAGCAGCGCTAGGGGGGCGCGGTATGGCTACACCTTC.

J is TRBJ1-4 and V is TRBV6-5, with 9 positions matching TRBD1. Trimming at V came to 6 bases and at J to 6 bases, leaving 5 bases not matched to a gene. The CDR3 is made up of 14 amino acids. CDR1 and CDR2 (germline): MNHEY, SVGAGI. CDR3 bases: TGTGCCAGCAGGTACAGGGGGCGCGATGAAAAACTGTTTTTT. It translates to CASRYRGRDEKLFF.

There are a few counts of this clonotype. The V gene is TRBV15, the J gene TRBJ2-5; no reliable D call. The CDR3 has 13 amino acids. Germline V gene lookup returns CDR1 LNHNV and CDR2 YYDKDF (reference sequence). Trimming stripped 0 bases from V and 3 bases from J, with 5 bases between. The CDR3 reads CATSRDLKETQYF. CDR3 sequence (DNA): TGTGCCACCAGCAGAGACCTAAAAGAGACCCAGTACTTC.

This chain connects TRBV20-1 to TRBJ1-2; D perhaps matches TRBD1 (6 bases). The CDR3 loop spans 11 amino acids. The V end lost 7 bases, the J end lost 8 bases, and 14 bases lay between the germline ends. The germline CDR1 and CDR2 sequences are DFQATT and SNEGSKA (reference sequence). CDR3 loop: CSVQGMRGYTF. The CDR3 region has the DNA TGCAGTGTTCAGGGGATGAGGGGCTACACCTTC.

The chain links TRBV18 to TRBJ1-5; D gene ambiguous. V was trimmed by 2 bases and J by 6 bases, leaving 5 bases between them. This CDR3 region has 12 residues. Germline V lookup: CDR1 KGHSH, CDR2 LQKENI. For the CDR3, the DNA is TGTGCCAGCTCACCAGGAGTTCAGCCCCAGCATTTT. Protein sequence: CASSPGVQPQHF.